This TCR beta chain emerged from a study of cytomegalovirus exposure and HLA in healthy donors. Study-wide points: CMV serostatus was the sole immune exposure data available.

Germline CDR1 KGHSH, CDR2 LQKENI. The length of the CDR3 is 17 residues. V lost 6 bases to trimming and J lost 6 bases; unmatched junction nucleotides: 16. PCR amplification relied on 60 Vbeta primers (plus 13 Jbeta primers). This table comes from immunoSEQ multiplex PCR, and its TCRdb copy is limited to in-frame clones, with some not included. The sample holds about 260,000 clones, approximately 84% seen once. Of note for this clone: Its specificity is unknown.

The TCR originated in a woman between 40 and 55 years old in good health and CMV-seropositive. What was sequenced was PBMCs. The chain links TRBV18 to TRBJ2-3, with 9 bases identical to TRBD2. In DNA form, the CDR3 reads TGTGCCAGCTCCTCTCGGGGGAGCGGGAGGAACGTGGATACGCAGTATTTT. It translates to CASSSRGSGRNVDTQYF. The full variable domain, with the rest looked up from reference TRBV18 and TRBJ2-3, is NAGVMQNPRHLVRRRGQEARLRCSPMKGHSHVYWYRQLPEEGLKFMVYLQKENIIDESGMPKERFSAEFPKEGPSILRIQQVVRGDSAAYFCASSSRGSGRNVDTQYFGPGTRLTVL.